A single sample gave rise to the 7 T cell receptor beta chains below, sequenced in a study of T cell responses to AZD1222 COVID-19 vaccine. Assay: immunoSEQ multiplex PCR; the TCRdb copy retains only in-frame clones and omits some. The sample includes some 150,000 clones, about nine tenths of them seen just once. The sequencing used peripheral blood, collected on day 0 of AZD1222 vaccination. All receptors come from an adult in good health.

The CDR3 loop reads CASSLRASPPTYYGYTF. DNA for the CDR3: TGTGCCAGCAGTTTAAGGGCCTCTCCGCCGACCTACTATGGCTACACCTTC. This chain links TRBV27 with TRBJ1-2; D unresolved. The V end lost 2 bases, the J end lost 3 bases, and 19 bases lay between the germline ends. This CDR3 spans 17 amino acids. Germline V gene sequence: CDR1 MNHEY, CDR2 SMNVEV (reference sequence).

The rearrangement links TRBV5-6 to TRBJ1-1; TRBD1 aligns across 10 bases. Looked up from germline, CDR1 is SGHDT and CDR2 is YYEEEE. There are 14 residues in the CDR3. V lost 4 bases to trimming and J lost 3 bases; unmatched junction nucleotides: 3. The CDR3 reads CASSKGTGDTEAFF. DNA of the CDR3: TGTGCCAGCAGCAAGGGGACAGGGGACACTGAAGCTTTCTTT.

The rearrangement joins TRBV19 to TRBJ2-1; D gene ambiguous. CDR1 is LNHDA and CDR2 is SQIVND in the germline V gene (reference sequence). This CDR3 spans 15 amino acids. V lost 0 bases and J 2 bases, leaving 8 bases between the germline ends. The chain's CDR3 is CASSIDQDTYNEQFF. CDR3 bases: TGTGCCAGTAGTATAGATCAGGATACCTACAATGAGCAGTTCTTC.

J is TRBJ2-1 and V is TRBV9; 9 bases line up with TRBD1. The CDR3 loop spans 15 amino acids. CDR1 is SGDLS and CDR2 is YYNGEE in the germline V gene. V shed 3 bases, J shed 1 base, and the junction held 2 bases outside the gene matches. For the CDR3, the DNA is TGTGCCAGCAGCGATGGACAGGGGTCCTACAATGAGCAGTTCTTC. Its protein product is CASSDGQGSYNEQFF.

The genes are TRBV29-1 and TRBJ2-1; possible D gene TRBD2, 5 bases. There are 16 residues in the CDR3. Between the trimmed V and J ends, which lost 1 base and 3 bases, there was a span of 16 bases. Germline V CDR1 and CDR2: SQVTM, ANQGSEA. CDR3 region: CSVEVGGSPLYNEQFF. CDR3 bases: TGCAGCGTTGAAGTCGGTGGGAGCCCCCTCTACAATGAGCAGTTCTTC.

This sequence joins TRBV9 and TRBJ2-7; 9 nucleotides line up with TRBD1. The CDR3 covers 14 residues. The J segment lost 3 bases and the V segment lost 3 bases, leaving 4 bases of the junction unmatched. Germline CDR1 and CDR2: SGDLS and YYNGEE. The CDR3 sequence is CASSARDRVYEQYF. CDR3 bases: TGTGCCAGCAGCGCCCGGGACAGGGTCTACGAGCAGTACTTC.

The chain has TRBV7-2 and TRBJ1-1; D gene uncertain. CDR1 and CDR2 (germline): SGHTA, FQGNSA. The V and J ends lost 2 bases and 5 bases respectively, with 9 bases between them. CDR3 length: 13 residues. In DNA form, the CDR3 reads TGTGCCAGCAGCTTACGAGGGCGGACTGAAGCTTTCTTT. Its translation: CASSLRGRTEAFF. The entire variable domain, with the rest obtained from reference TRBV7-2 and TRBJ1-1, is as follows: GAGVSQSPSNKVTEKGKDVELRCDPISGHTALYWYRQSLGQGLEFLIYFQGNSAPDKSGLPSDRFSAERTGGSVSTLTIQRTQQEDSAVYLCASSLRGRTEAFFGQGTRLTVV.